This T cell receptor (beta chain) was recovered during a study of cytomegalovirus exposure and HLA in healthy donors. Looking at the study overall: The 90 to 150 validation repertoires were produced on the same platform as the approximately 620 repertoires of the first cohort. This was reported in a later analysis.

On this clone: Its specificity is unknown.

The CDR3 runs 17 residues. The germline V gene encodes CDR1 MNHEY and CDR2 SMNVEV (reference sequence). V lost 3 bases to trimming and J lost 3 bases; unmatched junction nucleotides: 9. The protocol was immunoSEQ multiplex PCR, while the TCRdb copy is restricted to in-frame clones and leaves out a portion. The sample comprises about 140,000 clones, approximately 87% of which are singletons, and just under 3% rests with the top ten. Overall study results and limits: Investigators reported 164 TCR beta chains as tied to cytomegalovirus.

V usage is TRBV27 and J usage is TRBJ2-3, with TRBD1 identical over 10 bases. The sequence was obtained from a man aged 18 to 29 in good health and CMV-seronegative. The sequenced sample consisted of PBMCs. The CDR3 here is CASSFTGTGDNTDTQYF. The CDR3 nucleotides are TGTGCCAGCAGTTTCACCGGGACAGGGGATAATACAGATACGCAGTATTTT.